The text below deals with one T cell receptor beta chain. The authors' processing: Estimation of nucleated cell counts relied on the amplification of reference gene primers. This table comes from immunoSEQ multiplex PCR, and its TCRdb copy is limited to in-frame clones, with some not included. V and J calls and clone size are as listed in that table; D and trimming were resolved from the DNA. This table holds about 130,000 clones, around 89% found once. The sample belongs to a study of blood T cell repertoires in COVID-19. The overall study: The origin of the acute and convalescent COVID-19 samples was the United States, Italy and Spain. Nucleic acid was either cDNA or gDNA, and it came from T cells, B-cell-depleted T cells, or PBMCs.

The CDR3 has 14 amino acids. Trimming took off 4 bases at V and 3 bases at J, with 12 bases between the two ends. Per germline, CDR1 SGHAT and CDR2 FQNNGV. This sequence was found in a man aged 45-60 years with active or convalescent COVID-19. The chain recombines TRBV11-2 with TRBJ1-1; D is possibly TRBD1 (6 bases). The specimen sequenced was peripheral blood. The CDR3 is CASSYAGVDTEAFF. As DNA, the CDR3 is TGTGCCAGCAGCTACGCAGGGGTAGACACTGAAGCTTTCTTT.